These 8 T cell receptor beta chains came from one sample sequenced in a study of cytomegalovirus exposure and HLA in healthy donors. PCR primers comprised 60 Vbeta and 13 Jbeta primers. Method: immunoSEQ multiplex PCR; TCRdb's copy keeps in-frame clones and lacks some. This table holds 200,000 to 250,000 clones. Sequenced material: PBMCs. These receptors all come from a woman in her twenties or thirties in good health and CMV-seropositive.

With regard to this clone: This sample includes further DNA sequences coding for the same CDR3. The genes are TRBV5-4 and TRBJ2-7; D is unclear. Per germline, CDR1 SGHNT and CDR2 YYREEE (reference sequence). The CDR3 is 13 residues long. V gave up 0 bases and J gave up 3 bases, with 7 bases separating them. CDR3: CASSLAQDYEQYF. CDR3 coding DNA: TGTGCCAGCAGCTTGGCTCAGGACTACGAGCAGTACTTC. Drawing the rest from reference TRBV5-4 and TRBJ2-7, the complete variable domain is ETGVTQSPTHLIKTRGQQVTLRCSSQSGHNTVSWYQQALGQGPQFIFQYYREEENGRGNFPPRFSGLQFPNYSSELNVNALELDDSALYLCASSLAQDYEQYFGPGTRLTVT.

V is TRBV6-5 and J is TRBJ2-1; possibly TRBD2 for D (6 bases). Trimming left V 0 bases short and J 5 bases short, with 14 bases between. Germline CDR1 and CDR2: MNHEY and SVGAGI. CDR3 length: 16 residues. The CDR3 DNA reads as TGTGCCAGCAGTTACTCGCTCGGGAGACGGGACAATGAGCAGTTCTTC. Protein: CASSYSLGRRDNEQFF.

As DNA, the CDR3 is TGTGCCAGCAGTGATCGGACTAGCGGGGGGGGCTCCTACAATGAGCAGTTCTTC. Translation gives CASSDRTSGGGSYNEQFF. V and J are TRBV2 and TRBJ2-1, with 15 bases that match TRBD2. Unmatched junction bases numbered 3, after V lost 3 bases and J lost 0 bases. CDR1 and CDR2 from the germline V gene are SNHLY and FYNNEI. The CDR3 spans 18 residues.

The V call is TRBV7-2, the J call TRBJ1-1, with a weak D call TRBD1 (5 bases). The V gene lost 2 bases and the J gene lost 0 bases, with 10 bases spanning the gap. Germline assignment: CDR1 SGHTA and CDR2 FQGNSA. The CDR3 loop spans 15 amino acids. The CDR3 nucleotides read TGTGCCAGCAGCTTACAGGGCTCCATGAACACTGAAGCTTTCTTT. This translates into CASSLQGSMNTEAFF.

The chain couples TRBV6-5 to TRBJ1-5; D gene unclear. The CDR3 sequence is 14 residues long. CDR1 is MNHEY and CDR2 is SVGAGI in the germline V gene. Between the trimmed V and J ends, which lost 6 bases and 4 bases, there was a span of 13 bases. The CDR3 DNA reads TGTGCCAGCAGCCTGTCATCCGGTAATCAGCCCCAGCATTTT. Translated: CASSLSSGNQPQHF.

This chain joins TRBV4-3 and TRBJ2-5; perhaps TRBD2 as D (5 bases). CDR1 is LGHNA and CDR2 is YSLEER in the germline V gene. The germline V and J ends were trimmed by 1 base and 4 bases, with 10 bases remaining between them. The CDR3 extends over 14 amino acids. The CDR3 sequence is CASSQGGSRETQYF. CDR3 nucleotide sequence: TGCGCCAGCAGCCAAGGAGGGAGTCGAGAGACCCAGTACTTC.

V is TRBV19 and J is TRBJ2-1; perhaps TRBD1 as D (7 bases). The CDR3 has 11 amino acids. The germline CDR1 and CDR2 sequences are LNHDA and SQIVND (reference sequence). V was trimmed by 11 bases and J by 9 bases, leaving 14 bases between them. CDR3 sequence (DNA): TGTGCCTCCCAGGGGGGAGCTGAGCAGTTCTTC. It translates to CASQGGAEQFF.

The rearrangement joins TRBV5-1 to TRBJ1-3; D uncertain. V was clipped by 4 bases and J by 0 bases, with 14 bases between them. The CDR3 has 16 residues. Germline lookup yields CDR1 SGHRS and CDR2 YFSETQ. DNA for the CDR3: TGCGCCAGCAGCCAAACACAGCTATACTCTGGAAACACCATATATTTT. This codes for CASSQTQLYSGNTIYF.